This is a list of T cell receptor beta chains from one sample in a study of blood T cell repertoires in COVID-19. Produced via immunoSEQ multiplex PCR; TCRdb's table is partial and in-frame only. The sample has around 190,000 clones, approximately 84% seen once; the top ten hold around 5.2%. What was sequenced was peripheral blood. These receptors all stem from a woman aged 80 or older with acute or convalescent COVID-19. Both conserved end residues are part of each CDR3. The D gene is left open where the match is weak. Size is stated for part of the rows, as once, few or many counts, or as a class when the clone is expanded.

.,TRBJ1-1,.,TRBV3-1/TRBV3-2,TGTGCCAGCAGCCGGCAGGGGAAGAACACTGAAGCTTTCTTT,CASSRQGKNTEAFF
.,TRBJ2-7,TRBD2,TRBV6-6,TGTGCCAGCAGGCGACTAGCGGGAGGGCCCTACGAGCAGTACTTC,CASRRLAGGPYEQYF
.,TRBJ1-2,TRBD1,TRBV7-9,TGTGCCAGCAGCCAGGGGGGGACAGGCCAGTTCTATGGCTACACCTTC,CASSQGGTGQFYGYTF
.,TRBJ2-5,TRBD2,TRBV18,TGTGCCAGCTCTTTCGGGACTAGCGGGACGGAGACCCAGTACTTC,CASSFGTSGTETQYF
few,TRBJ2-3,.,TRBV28,TGTGCCAGCAGGCCTACTAGCCTCGATACGCAGTATTTT,CASRPTSLDTQYF
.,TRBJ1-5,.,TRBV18,TGTGCCAGCTCACGGGACTACAATCAGCCCCAGCATTTT,CASSRDYNQPQHF
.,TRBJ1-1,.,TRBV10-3,TGTGCCATCAGTGATCAGGCGTTGAACACTGAAGCTTTCTTT,CAISDQALNTEAFF
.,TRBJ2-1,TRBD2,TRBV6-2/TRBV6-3,TGTGCCAGCAGTTACTCGAGAGCGGGAGGGCCATTCTCCTACAATGAGCAGTTCTTC,CASSYSRAGGPFSYNEQFF
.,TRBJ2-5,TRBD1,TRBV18,TGTGCCAGCTCACCACTACCGGGACAGGGCCAAGAGACCCAGTACTTC,CASSPLPGQGQETQYF
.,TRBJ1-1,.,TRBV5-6,TGTGCCAGCAGCTTGCGTGGAGACACTGAAGCTTTCTTT,CASSLRGDTEAFF
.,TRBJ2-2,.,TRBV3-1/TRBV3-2,TGTGCCAGCAGCCCACCCACAGGACGAAAGAACACCGGGGAGCTGTTTTTT,CASSPPTGRKNTGELFF
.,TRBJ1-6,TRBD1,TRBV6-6,TGTGCCAGCAGGGACAGGGATTCACCCCTCCACTTT,CASRDRDSPLHF
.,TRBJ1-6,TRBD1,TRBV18,TGTGCCAGCTCCCAGGGACAGGGTGAATCGTTGCCCCTCCACTTT,CASSQGQGESLPLHF
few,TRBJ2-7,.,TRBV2,TGTGCCAGCAGTGAGAGCAAAGGGGGCTACGAGCAGTACTTC,CASSESKGGYEQYF
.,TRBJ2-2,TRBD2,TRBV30,TGTGCCTGGAGTGCCTACTCCGGGACTAGCCCCGGGGAGCTGTTTTTT,CAWSAYSGTSPGELFF